This T cell receptor (beta chain) was recovered during a study of T-cell memory formation after mild COVID-19. This CDR3 spans 19 amino acids. Per the germline V gene, CDR1 is LGHNA and CDR2 is YNFKEQ. Trimming removed 0 bases from V and 4 bases from J; junction bases left unmatched: 9. In TCRdb, the 5' RACE reads were re-called with MiXCR into one record per CDR3 protein. The sample records under 450,000 distinct CDR3 sequences, approximately 22% being singletons. In its sample, this clonotype was seen a few times. The TCR comes from a man between 18 and 29 years old who had mild COVID-19 (a few samples of this study predate the infection). Cell type and time point are not known. The rearrangement uses TRBV4-2 and TRBJ2-3, with 14 bases that match TRBD2. The sample was PBMCs or a T cell subset sorted from them (not recorded which). The CDR3 DNA reads TGTGCCAGCAGCCAAGATATGTCGGGGACTAGCGGGGGACCAGATACGCAGTATTTT. As protein: CASSQDMSGTSGGPDTQYF.